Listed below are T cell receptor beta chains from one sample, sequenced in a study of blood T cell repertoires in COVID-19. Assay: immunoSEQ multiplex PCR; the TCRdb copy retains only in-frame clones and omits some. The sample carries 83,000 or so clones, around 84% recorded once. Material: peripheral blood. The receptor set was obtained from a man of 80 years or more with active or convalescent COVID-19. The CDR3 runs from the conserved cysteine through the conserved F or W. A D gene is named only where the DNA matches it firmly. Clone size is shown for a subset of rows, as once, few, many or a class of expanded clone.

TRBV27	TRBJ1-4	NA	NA	CASGRTGIYEKLFF	TGTGCCAGCGGGAGGACTGGTATTTATGAAAAACTGTTTTTT
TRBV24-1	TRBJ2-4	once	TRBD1	CATSDRGEGIQYF	TGTGCCACCAGCGACAGGGGTGAGGGGATTCAGTACTTC
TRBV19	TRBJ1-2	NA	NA	CASSGQSINYGYTF	TGTGCCAGTAGCGGACAGTCCATCAACTATGGCTACACCTTC
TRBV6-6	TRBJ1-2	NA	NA	CASSPDSYYGYTF	TGTGCCAGCAGCCCGGACAGTTACTATGGCTACACCTTC
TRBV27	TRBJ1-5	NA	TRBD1	CASSKDRAQPQHF	TGTGCCAGCAGTAAGGACAGGGCTCAGCCCCAGCATTTT
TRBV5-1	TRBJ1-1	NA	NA	CASSSGPNTEAFF	TGCGCCAGCAGCTCTGGGCCGAACACTGAAGCTTTCTTT
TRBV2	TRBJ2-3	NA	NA	CASSVNQGWDTQYF	TGTGCCAGCAGTGTCAATCAGGGGTGGGATACGCAGTATTTT
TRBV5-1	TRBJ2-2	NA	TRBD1	CASSTGTGGTGELFF	TGCGCCAGCAGCACCGGGACAGGGGGCACCGGGGAGCTGTTTTTT
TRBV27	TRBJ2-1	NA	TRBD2	CATHPPGTSGRKGSNEQFF	TGTGCCACCCACCCTCCGGGCACTAGCGGGAGAAAAGGTAGCAATGAGCAGTTCTTC
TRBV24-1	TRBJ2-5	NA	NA	CATSDPRVKVTQYF	TGTGCCACCAGTGACCCACGGGTAAAAGTGACCCAGTACTTC
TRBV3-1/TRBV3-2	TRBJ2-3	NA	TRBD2	CASSPPIAGGRDTQYF	TGTGCCAGCAGCCCTCCTATAGCGGGAGGGAGAGATACGCAGTATTTT
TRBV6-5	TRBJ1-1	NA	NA	CASSSPGEGNTEAFF	TGTGCCAGCAGTTCCCCGGGTGAGGGGAACACTGAAGCTTTCTTT
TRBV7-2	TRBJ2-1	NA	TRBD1	CASSLWDRRDEQFF	TGTGCCAGCAGCCTCTGGGACAGGCGGGATGAGCAGTTCTTC
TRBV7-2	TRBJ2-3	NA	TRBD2	CASSLDGRGARGNTQYF	TGTGCCAGCAGCTTAGATGGGCGGGGGGCGAGGGGGAATACGCAGTATTTT
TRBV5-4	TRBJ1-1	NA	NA	CASSLTLTGKAFF	TGTGCCAGCAGCTTGACGCTGACAGGTAAAGCTTTCTTT
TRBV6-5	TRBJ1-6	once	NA	CASSSERVGSPLHF	TGTGCCAGCAGTTCCGAGAGGGTCGGGTCACCCCTCCACTTT
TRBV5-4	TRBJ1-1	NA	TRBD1	CASSRDSHTEAFF	TGTGCCAGCAGCAGGGACAGCCACACTGAAGCTTTCTTT
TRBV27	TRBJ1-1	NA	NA	CASSLISNRPTATEAFF	TGTGCCAGCAGTTTGATCTCGAACAGGCCGACTGCCACTGAAGCTTTCTTT
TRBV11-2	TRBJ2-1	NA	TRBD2	CASSLTRLAGKGNEQFF	TGTGCCAGCAGCTTAACCAGACTAGCGGGAAAAGGAAATGAGCAGTTCTTC
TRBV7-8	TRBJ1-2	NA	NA	CASSLDKMGVYTF	TGTGCCAGCAGCTTAGACAAAATGGGAGTCTACACCTTC
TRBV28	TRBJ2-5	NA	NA	CASSTSAGTQYF	TGTGCCAGCAGCACCAGTGCGGGGACCCAGTACTTC
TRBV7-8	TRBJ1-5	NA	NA	CASSPGRTERVNQPQHF	TGTGCCAGCAGCCCTGGGCGGACAGAGAGGGTTAATCAGCCCCAGCATTTT
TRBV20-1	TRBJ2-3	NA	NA	CSASRRASDTQYF	TGCAGTGCGAGTCGGAGGGCGTCCGATACGCAGTATTTT
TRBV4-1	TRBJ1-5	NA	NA	CASSQDRAVNDQPQHF	TGCGCCAGCAGCCAAGACAGGGCGGTGAACGATCAGCCCCAGCATTTT
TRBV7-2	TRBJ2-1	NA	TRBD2	CASSFGLANNEQFF	TGTGCCAGCAGCTTCGGACTAGCGAACAATGAGCAGTTCTTC
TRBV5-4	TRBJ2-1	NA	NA	CASSAPLGSSYNEQFF	TGTGCCAGCAGCGCCCCACTAGGAAGCTCCTACAATGAGCAGTTCTTC
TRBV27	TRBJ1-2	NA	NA	CASSFRGTIYGYTF	TGTGCCAGCAGTTTCCGAGGGACTATCTATGGCTACACCTTC
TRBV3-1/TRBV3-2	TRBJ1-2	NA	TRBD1	CASSHGQGMAGYTF	TGTGCCAGCAGCCACGGACAGGGTATGGCTGGCTACACCTTC
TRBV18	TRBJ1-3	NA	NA	CASSPGQLSGNTIYF	TGTGCCAGCTCCCCAGGGCAACTCTCTGGAAACACCATATATTTT
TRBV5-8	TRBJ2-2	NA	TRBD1	CASKVGTGYTGELFF	TGTGCCAGCAAAGTTGGGACAGGGTACACCGGGGAGCTGTTTTTT
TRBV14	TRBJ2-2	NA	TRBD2	CASSQGRGAGELFF	TGTGCCAGCAGCCAAGGACGGGGGGCCGGGGAGCTGTTTTTT
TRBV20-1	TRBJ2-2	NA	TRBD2	CSASALRSGGTGYTGELFF	TGCAGTGCTAGTGCGCTTAGGAGCGGGGGGACTGGGTACACCGGGGAGCTGTTTTTT
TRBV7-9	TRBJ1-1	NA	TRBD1	CASSLTGLKFGMGTEAFF	TGTGCCAGCAGCTTGACAGGGTTGAAGTTCGGGATGGGCACTGAAGCTTTCTTT
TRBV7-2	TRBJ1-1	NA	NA	CASSGGARTEAFF	TGTGCCAGCAGCGGGGGGGCGAGGACTGAAGCTTTCTTT
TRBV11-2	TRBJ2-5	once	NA	CASSSRVQETQYF	TGTGCCAGCAGCTCCCGGGTGCAAGAGACCCAGTACTTC
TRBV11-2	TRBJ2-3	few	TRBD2	CASSFIGLAGITDTQYF	TGTGCCAGCAGCTTTATAGGACTAGCGGGGATCACAGATACGCAGTATTTT
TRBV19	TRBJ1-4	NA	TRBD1	CASSPTGTGESEKLFF	TGTGCCAGTAGCCCAACCGGGACAGGGGAATCTGAAAAACTGTTTTTT